The sequence of this T cell receptor (beta chain) was determined in a study of molecular identifiers for immune sequencing clone quantification. Study background: Naive CD8 RNA (around 20,000 or 99,000 cells) was divided into five aliquots, with four sequenced.

TCRdb re-called the PCR reads through MiXCR, storing one row per CDR3 protein. The sample comprises roughly 93,000 distinct CDR3 sequences, around 17% of which are singletons, and 0.85% rests with the top ten. This clonotype showed up many times. The germline V and J ends were trimmed by 4 bases and 0 bases, with 23 bases remaining between them. Germline V lookup: CDR1 SGHRS, CDR2 YFSETQ. The CDR3 contains 20 residues. The chain has TRBV5-1 and TRBJ1-6, with a possible D match to TRBD1 (5 bases). The sample taken for sequencing was naive CD8+ T cells from blood, with Jurkat cell RNA spiked in. As for subset: FACS-sorted CD8+CD4-CCR7+CD45RA+ naive T cells. The sequence came from a human donor in good health. Some libraries in this study had Jurkat cell RNA spiked in. The CDR3 region has the DNA TGCGCCAGCAGCGCCCAAATCGGGGACGGCCAGAGCTCCTATAATTCACCCCTCCACTTT. Amino acid sequence: CASSAQIGDGQSSYNSPLHF.